The T cell receptor (beta chain) under discussion was sequenced for a study of T cells in Graves' hyperthyroidism and ophthalmopathy (dated by TCRdb to between 2019 and 2020). Concerning the study at large: Peripheral blood samples were taken at the time of initial diagnosis, prior to any treatment. After blood sampling, hyperthyroidism patients were treated with methimazole at a starting dose of 30 mg daily, and ophthalmopathy patients were treated with high-dose intravenous methylprednisolone. Prospective prediction of ophthalmopathy was tested in an independent validation cohort of fewer than 20 hyperthyroidism patients and 17 patients who later progressed to ophthalmopathy. The approximately 98 discovery patients were randomly divided into training and test sets at a 7:3 ratio. To identify TCR V-J signatures that set the groups apart, the researchers used a discovery cohort of 100 patients, made up of about 44 with Graves' ophthalmopathy and approximately 57 with stable Graves' hyperthyroidism. The study also compared thyroid tissue and blood T-cell repertoires from five or six Graves' hyperthyroidism patients. The paper reports TCR Vbeta CDR3 sequencing of over 120 peripheral blood samples: approximately 41 ophthalmopathy, approximately 74 hyperthyroidism and about 17 progressor patients.

TCR beta CDR3 regions were amplified from RNA transcripts. A first-round RT-PCR of the TCR CDR3 used the HTBI primer set with the Qiagen OneStep RT-PCR kit. The libraries were constructed in a second round of multiplex PCR and then size-selected and purified. Libraries were sequenced paired-end with 100 bp reads on an Illumina HiSeq2000. Per the source publication's procedure: SOAPnuke was used to process the raw data, throwing out any read that contained adapters or uncalled bases, had a mean Phred below 15, or lacked an exact constant-primer or identifier match. High-quality paired reads were merged using COPE v1.2.5, and each unique nucleotide sequence was defined as a clonotype. MiTCR v1.1 was used to align the clonotypes against IMGT TRBV, TRBD and TRBJ reference segments. The analysis included only V-J combinations with a frequency above 0.0001, which together covered 99% to 99.2% of the repertoires. A TCS score was defined as the ratio of F50 (clonal expansion) to E x V (chaos), with BLOSUM62-based TCRdist applied between CDR3 peptides within each V-J. Welch's t-statistics and random forest reduced around 520 V-J features to 13, which were used in a naive Bayes classifier (R e1071). The public reads were quality trimmed at Q25 with fastp and then assembled into clones with MiXCR by TCRdb, keeping productive beta chains. Rows with one shared CDR3 protein collapse into an entry with the most common genes and DNA. The V and J calls were not made by the authors but by TCRdb's processing. This sample holds around 570,000 distinct CDR3 sequences; 20% were observed only once. The biggest ten clones account for 47% of the sample.

General study outcomes and caveats: A model built on a 13 V-J signature distinguished ophthalmopathy from stable hyperthyroidism, reaching around 87% sensitivity and under 84% specificity in cross-validation and 80%/75% in testing. Most expanded thyroid clonotypes (frequency above 0.001) were also detected in blood, suggesting blood repertoires may reflect thyroid immune responses. During validation, the model predicted progression to ophthalmopathy a median of approximately 7 months ahead of onset, with more than 55% sensitivity and roughly 75% specificity. Sample size was not statistically predetermined, and blinding of investigators to group allocation was not performed.

Ophthalmopathy patients had moderately to severely active disease, with a Clinical Activity Score of 3 or more, a NOSPECS grade of 4 or more, and a disease duration of less than 3 months. Exclusion was applied to patients with uncontrolled infections, other autoimmune diseases, pregnancy or lactation. Diagnoses were established on the basis of clinical symptoms, serum thyroxine and TRAb, thyroid ultrasound, and orbital computed tomography. PBMCs were isolated from 7.5 to 10 ml of fresh peripheral blood by Ficoll-Paque density gradient centrifugation. Trizol reagent was used to extract total RNA, and RNA quality was then checked on an Agilent 2100 Bioanalyzer. At least ten counts were recorded for this clonotype. Its binding antigen is unknown. Base qualities are missing; no much larger clone stands one base away. This receptor was identified in a man aged 40-50 years with Graves' ophthalmopathy. The specimen sequenced was blood.

The CDR3 protein is CASSLSQGWRQETQYF. The sequenced DNA is TGTGCCAGCAGTTTGTCTCAGGGTTGGAGGCAAGAGACCCAGTACTTC. Recombination joined TRBV12-3 or TRBV12-4 with TRBJ2-5; the D gene cannot be resolved beyond TRBD1 or TRBD2, each matching 5 bases. The V end loses 3 bases and the J end loses 2 bases, and a stretch of 16 bases separates them. The cysteine opens and the phenylalanine closes a CDR3 of 16 amino acids. The DNA shown is the 48-base CDR3, in frame from base 1.